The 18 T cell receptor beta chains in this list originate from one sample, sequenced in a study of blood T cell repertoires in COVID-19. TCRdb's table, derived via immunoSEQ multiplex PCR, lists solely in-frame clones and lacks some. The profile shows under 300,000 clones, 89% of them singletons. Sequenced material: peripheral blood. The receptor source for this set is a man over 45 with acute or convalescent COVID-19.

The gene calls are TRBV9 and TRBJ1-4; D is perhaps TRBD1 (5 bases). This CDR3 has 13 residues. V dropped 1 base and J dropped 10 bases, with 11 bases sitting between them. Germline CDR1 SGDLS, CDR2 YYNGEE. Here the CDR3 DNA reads TGTGCCAGCAGCGTACGCCCGGGGGGAAAACTGTTTTTT. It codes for CASSVRPGGKLFF.

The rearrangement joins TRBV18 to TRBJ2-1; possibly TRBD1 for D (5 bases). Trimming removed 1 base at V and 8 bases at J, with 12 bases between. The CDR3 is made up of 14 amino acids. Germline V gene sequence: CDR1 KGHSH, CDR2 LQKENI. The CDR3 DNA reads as TGTGCCAGCTCACCACGGGCAGGGCAGCATGAGCAGTTCTTC. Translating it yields CASSPRAGQHEQFF.

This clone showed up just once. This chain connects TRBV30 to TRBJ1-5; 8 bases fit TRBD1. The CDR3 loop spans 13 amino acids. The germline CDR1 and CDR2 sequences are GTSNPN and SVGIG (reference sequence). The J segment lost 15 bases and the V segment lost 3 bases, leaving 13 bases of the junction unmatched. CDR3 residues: CAWSLLGQGHLHF. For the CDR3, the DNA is TGTGCCTGGAGCCTCCTCGGACAGGGTCATTTGCATTTT.

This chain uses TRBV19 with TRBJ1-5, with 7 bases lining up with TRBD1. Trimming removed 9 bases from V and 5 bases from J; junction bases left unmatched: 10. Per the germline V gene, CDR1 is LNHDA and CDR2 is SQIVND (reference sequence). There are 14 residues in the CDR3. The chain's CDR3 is CASGGIGGYQPQHF. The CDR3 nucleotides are TGTGCCAGCGGTGGGATAGGGGGCTATCAGCCCCAGCATTTT.

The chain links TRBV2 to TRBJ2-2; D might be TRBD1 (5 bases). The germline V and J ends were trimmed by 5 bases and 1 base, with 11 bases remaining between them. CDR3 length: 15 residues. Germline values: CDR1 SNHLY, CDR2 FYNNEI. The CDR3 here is CASSRQSVNTGELFF. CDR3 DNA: TGTGCCAGCAGTCGACAGAGTGTGAACACCGGGGAGCTGTTTTTT. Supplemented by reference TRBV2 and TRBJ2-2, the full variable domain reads EPEVTQTPSHQVTQMGQEVILRCVPISNHLYFYWYRQILGQKVEFLVSFYNNEISEKSEIFDDQFSVERPDGSNFTLKIRSTKLEDSAMYFCASSRQSVNTGELFFGEGSRLTVL.

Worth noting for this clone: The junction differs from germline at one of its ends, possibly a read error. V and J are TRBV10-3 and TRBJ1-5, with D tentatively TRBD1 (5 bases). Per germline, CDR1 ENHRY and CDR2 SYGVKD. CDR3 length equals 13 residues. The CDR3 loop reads CAVREQGNQPQHF. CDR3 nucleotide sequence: TGTGCCGTCAGGGAACAGGGCAATCAGCCCCAGCATTTT.

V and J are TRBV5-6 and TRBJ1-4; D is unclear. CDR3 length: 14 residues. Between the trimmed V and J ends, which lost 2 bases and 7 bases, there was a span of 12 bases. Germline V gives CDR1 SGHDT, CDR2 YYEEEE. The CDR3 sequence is CASSFGWGGEKLFF. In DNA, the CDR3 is TGTGCCAGCAGCTTTGGCTGGGGAGGTGAAAAACTGTTTTTT. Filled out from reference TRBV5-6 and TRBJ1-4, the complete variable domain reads DAGVTQSPTHLIKTRGQQVTLRCSPKSGHDTVSWYQQALGQGPQFIFQYYEEEERQRGNFPDRFSGHQFPNYSSELNVNALLLGDSALYLCASSFGWGGEKLFFGSGTQLSVL.

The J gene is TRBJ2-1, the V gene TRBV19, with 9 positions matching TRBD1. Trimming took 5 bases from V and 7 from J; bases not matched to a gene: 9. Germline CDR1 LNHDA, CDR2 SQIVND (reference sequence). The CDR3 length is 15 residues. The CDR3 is CASSQDRGRLNEQFF. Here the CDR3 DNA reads TGTGCCAGTAGTCAGGACAGGGGAAGATTGAATGAGCAGTTCTTC.

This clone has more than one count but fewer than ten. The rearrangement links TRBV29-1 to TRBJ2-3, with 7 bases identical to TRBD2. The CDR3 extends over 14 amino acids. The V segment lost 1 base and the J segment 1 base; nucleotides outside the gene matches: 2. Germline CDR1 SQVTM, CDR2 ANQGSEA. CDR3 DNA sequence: TGCAGCGTTGAAGGGGACTACGGCACAGATACGCAGTATTTT. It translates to CSVEGDYGTDTQYF.

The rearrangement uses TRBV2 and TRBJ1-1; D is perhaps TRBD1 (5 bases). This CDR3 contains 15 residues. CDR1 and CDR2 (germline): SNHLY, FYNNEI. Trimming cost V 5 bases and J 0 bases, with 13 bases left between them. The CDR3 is CASSKDNPMNTEAFF. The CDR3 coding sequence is TGTGCCAGCAGTAAGGACAACCCAATGAACACTGAAGCTTTCTTT.

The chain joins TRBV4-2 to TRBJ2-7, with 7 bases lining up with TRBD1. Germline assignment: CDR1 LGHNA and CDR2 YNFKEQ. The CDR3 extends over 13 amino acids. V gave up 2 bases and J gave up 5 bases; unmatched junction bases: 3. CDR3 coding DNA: TGTGCCAGCAGCCAACAGGGGGTCGACGAGCAGTACTTC. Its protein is CASSQQGVDEQYF.

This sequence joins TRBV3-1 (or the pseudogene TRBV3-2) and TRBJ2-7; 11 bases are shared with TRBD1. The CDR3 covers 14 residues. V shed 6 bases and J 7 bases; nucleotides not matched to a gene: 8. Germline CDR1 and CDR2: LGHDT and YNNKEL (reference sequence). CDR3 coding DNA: TGTGCCAGCAGTCTCGGACAGGGGGCGTGGGAGCAGTACTTC. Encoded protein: CASSLGQGAWEQYF.

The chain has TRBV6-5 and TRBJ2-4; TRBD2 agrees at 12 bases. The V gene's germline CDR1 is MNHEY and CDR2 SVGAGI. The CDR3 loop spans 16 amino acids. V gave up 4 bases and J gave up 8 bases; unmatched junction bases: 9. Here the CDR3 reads CASSSLAGGLWDIQYF. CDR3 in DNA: TGTGCCAGCAGTTCACTAGCGGGGGGTCTCTGGGACATTCAGTACTTC.

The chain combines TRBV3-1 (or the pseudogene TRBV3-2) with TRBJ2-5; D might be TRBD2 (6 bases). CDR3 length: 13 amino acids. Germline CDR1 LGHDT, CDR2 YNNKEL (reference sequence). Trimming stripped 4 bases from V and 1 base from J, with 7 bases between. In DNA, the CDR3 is TGTGCCAGCAGCCCGGGGGTCCAAGAGACCCAGTACTTC. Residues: CASSPGVQETQYF.

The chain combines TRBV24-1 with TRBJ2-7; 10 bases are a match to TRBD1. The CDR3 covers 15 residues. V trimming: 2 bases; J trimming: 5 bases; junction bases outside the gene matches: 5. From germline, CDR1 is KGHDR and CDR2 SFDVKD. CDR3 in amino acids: CATSDSTGTGDEQYF. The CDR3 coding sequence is TGTGCCACCAGTGATTCGACCGGGACAGGGGACGAGCAGTACTTC.

This CDR3 reads CASSPQGNEQYF. The CDR3 DNA reads as TGTGCCAGCTCACCACAGGGGAACGAGCAGTACTTC. This rearrangement joins TRBV18 to TRBJ2-7; maybe TRBD1 (5 bases). CDR3 length: 12 amino acids. V dropped 1 base and J dropped 5 bases, with 6 bases sitting between them. Germline-derived CDR1 and CDR2 are KGHSH and LQKENI.

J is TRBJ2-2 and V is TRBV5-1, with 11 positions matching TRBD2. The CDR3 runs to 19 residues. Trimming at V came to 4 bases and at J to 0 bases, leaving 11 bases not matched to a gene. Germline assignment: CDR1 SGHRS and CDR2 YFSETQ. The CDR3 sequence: CASSLRALAGGPNTGELFF. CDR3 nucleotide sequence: TGCGCCAGCAGCCTTCGGGCCCTAGCGGGGGGACCGAACACCGGGGAGCTGTTTTTT.

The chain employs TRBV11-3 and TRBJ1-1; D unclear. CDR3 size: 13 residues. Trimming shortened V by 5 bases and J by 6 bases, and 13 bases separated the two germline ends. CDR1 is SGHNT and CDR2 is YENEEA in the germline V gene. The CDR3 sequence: CASSPGLGSEAFF. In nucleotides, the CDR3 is TGTGCCAGCAGCCCAGGTCTTGGGTCTGAAGCTTTCTTT.